These T cell receptor beta chains were read from a single sample in a study of identical twins. One entry per CDR3 protein, called by TCRdb with MiXCR from the 5' RACE reads. The profile shows about 530,000 distinct CDR3 sequences, approximately 20% of them singletons. Another study also made use of these data, one on yellow fever vaccine responses in identical twins.

Sequenced input: CD4+ T cells sorted from blood. Receptor source: a woman under 30 in good health. CDR3s include the opening cysteine and the closing phenylalanine or tryptophan. Fields, in order: V gene, J gene, CDR3 protein.

V gene: TRBV6-1
J gene: TRBJ1-2
CDR3 protein: CASSTLQGPYGYTF

V gene: TRBV28
J gene: TRBJ2-3
CDR3 protein: CASSFPGQGAVDTQYF

V gene: TRBV4-1
J gene: TRBJ2-2
CDR3 protein: CASSQVQGWELFF

V gene: TRBV9
J gene: TRBJ2-7
CDR3 protein: CASSVGGGYSYEQYF

V gene: TRBV2
J gene: TRBJ1-6
CDR3 protein: CASSERDYNSPLHF

V gene: TRBV5-1
J gene: TRBJ2-3
CDR3 protein: CASSDTGDPPQDTQYF

V gene: TRBV12-3/TRBV12-4
J gene: TRBJ2-3
CDR3 protein: CASSLRTSPDTQYF

V gene: TRBV6-1
J gene: TRBJ1-4
CDR3 protein: CASRRRTGIGEKLFF

V gene: TRBV3-1
J gene: TRBJ1-1
CDR3 protein: CASSQRPGNRPEAFF

V gene: TRBV5-1
J gene: TRBJ1-2
CDR3 protein: CASSQPGQGDYTF

V gene: TRBV4-1
J gene: TRBJ1-5
CDR3 protein: CASSQAIATGERQPQHF

V gene: TRBV2
J gene: TRBJ2-2
CDR3 protein: CASSVSQNTGELFF

V gene: TRBV20-1
J gene: TRBJ2-3
CDR3 protein: CSARRTSGITDTQYF

V gene: TRBV10-3
J gene: TRBJ2-1
CDR3 protein: CAISEFGGNYNEQFF

V gene: TRBV24-1
J gene: TRBJ2-1
CDR3 protein: CATSDRELGVGAMNEQFF

V gene: TRBV28
J gene: TRBJ2-5
CDR3 protein: CASSPPQAIQETQYF